The 3 T cell receptor beta chains below were found in one sample sequenced in a study of early T cells in non-severe SARS-CoV-2 infection. A single record per CDR3 protein comes from TCRdb applying MiXCR to the 5' RACE reads. Here the sample spans some 36,000 distinct CDR3 sequences, 6% to 8.5% being singletons. The specimen comprised whole blood, sampled at baseline. The receptors derive from an adult who was a healthcare worker with PCR-confirmed SARS-CoV-2 infection or an uninfected control (not recorded which).

This clonotype was detected only a few times. The rearrangement uses TRBV3-1 and TRBJ2-5; D possibly corresponds to TRBD1 (6 bases). Germline V gene lookup returns CDR1 LGHDT and CDR2 YNNKEL (reference sequence). Trimming took off 4 bases at V and 8 bases at J, with 23 bases between the two ends. There are 16 residues in the CDR3. The CDR3: CASSLPPGAYQGTQYF. The CDR3 bases are TGTGCCAGCAGCCTACCTCCAGGGGCCTACCAAGGAACCCAGTACTTC.

This clonotype has at least ten counts. The rearrangement links TRBV7-3 to TRBJ2-3; no clear D. Trimming took off 1 base at V and 6 bases at J, with 17 bases between the two ends. There are 16 residues in the CDR3. CDR1 SGHTA and CDR2 FQGTGA come from the germline V gene. The CDR3, as DNA: TGTGCCAGCAGCTTAAAACTCACGTTGGGTCGGGATACGCAGTATTTT. It specifies CASSLKLTLGRDTQYF.

In this sample, this clonotype turned up a few times. The rearrangement joins TRBV27 to TRBJ2-5; D ambiguous. Per the germline V gene, CDR1 is MNHEY and CDR2 is SMNVEV (reference sequence). V lost 0 bases, J lost 5 bases, and 16 bases lay in between. This CDR3 is 16 amino acids long. This CDR3 is CASSLSSYTVRETQYF. CDR3 nucleotide sequence: TGTGCCAGCAGTTTATCATCTTATACGGTCAGGGAGACCCAGTACTTC.